A selection of T cell receptor beta chains follows, all from one sample in a study of cytomegalovirus exposure and HLA in healthy donors. TCRdb keeps only in-frame clones here, not all; method: immunoSEQ multiplex PCR. The table lists 250,000 to 400,000 clones, roughly 88% of them singletons, with around 0.91% in the top ten. The sequenced sample was PBMCs. The receptors here all came from a man younger than 45 in good health and CMV-seronegative. The CDR3 runs from the conserved cysteine through the conserved F or W. Each record gives: D gene, J gene, clone size, V gene, CDR3 DNA, CDR3 protein. The D gene is left open where the match is weak. Where a row states a size, it is once, few, many or the class of an expanded clone; other rows omit it.

D: TRBD1; J: TRBJ2-3; size: NA; V: TRBV25-1; DNA: TGTGCCAGCAGTTTTTGGGGACAGGGGAAAGATACGCAGTATTTT; CDR3: CASSFWGQGKDTQYF
D: TRBD2; J: TRBJ2-5; size: NA; V: TRBV13; DNA: TGTGCCAGCAGCCCCCTTAGCGGGGGGGAAGAGACCCAGTACTTC; CDR3: CASSPLSGGEETQYF
D: TRBD1; J: TRBJ2-1; size: NA; V: TRBV11-2; DNA: TGTGCCAGCAGCTTATTCAATCCAGGGGGCGCGGATGAGCAGTTCTTC; CDR3: CASSLFNPGGADEQFF
D: TRBD1; J: TRBJ2-5; size: NA; V: TRBV7-6; DNA: TGTGCCAGCAGCCTACCGACAGGGGGCCAAGAGACCCAGTACTTC; CDR3: CASSLPTGGQETQYF
D: TRBD1; J: TRBJ1-1; size: NA; V: TRBV30; DNA: TGTGCCTGGAGACGGGACAGCACGAACACTGAAGCTTTCTTT; CDR3: CAWRRDSTNTEAFF
D: TRBD2; J: TRBJ2-1; size: NA; V: TRBV18; DNA: TGTGCCAGCTCACCACCGAGCGGGGGGGCCTTTGAGCAGTTCTTC; CDR3: CASSPPSGGAFEQFF
D: TRBD2; J: TRBJ2-5; size: NA; V: TRBV5-1; DNA: TGCGCCAGCAGCTTGGGACTAGCGGCCCAAGAGACCCAGTACTTC; CDR3: CASSLGLAAQETQYF
D: TRBD2; J: TRBJ2-2; size: NA; V: TRBV9; DNA: TGTGCCAGCAGCACTAGCGGGGGGAATACCCCCGGGGAGCTGTTTTTT; CDR3: CASSTSGGNTPGELFF
D: TRBD1; J: TRBJ2-7; size: few; V: TRBV20-1; DNA: TGCAGTGCCCGGACAGGGGTCGAGCAGTACTTC; CDR3: CSARTGVEQYF
D: NA; J: TRBJ1-4; size: NA; V: TRBV7-9; DNA: TGTGCCAGCAGCTCCCCCGGGATGGGGAAAAAACTGTTTTTT; CDR3: CASSSPGMGKKLFF
D: NA; J: TRBJ1-2; size: NA; V: TRBV7-8; DNA: TGTGCCAGCAGCTCCCAAATAGCGGGACTCTATGGCTACACCTTC; CDR3: CASSSQIAGLYGYTF
D: NA; J: TRBJ1-5; size: NA; V: TRBV18; DNA: TGTGCCAGCTCACCCGCACTGGGGGCGAAGGGAAATCAGCCCCAGCATTTT; CDR3: CASSPALGAKGNQPQHF
D: NA; J: TRBJ2-1; size: once; V: TRBV7-9; DNA: TGTGCCAGCAGCTTAAAGGAGGAATACAATGAGCAGTTCTTC; CDR3: CASSLKEEYNEQFF
D: TRBD2; J: TRBJ2-5; size: NA; V: TRBV18; DNA: TGTGCCAGCTCACCACAGTTAGCGGGGAGGCAAGAGACCCAGTACTTC; CDR3: CASSPQLAGRQETQYF
D: TRBD1; J: TRBJ1-5; size: NA; V: TRBV19; DNA: TGTGCCAGTAGAGACGGACAGGGGACTAGCAATCAGCCCCAGCATTTT; CDR3: CASRDGQGTSNQPQHF
D: TRBD2; J: TRBJ2-2; size: NA; V: TRBV4-1; DNA: TGCGCCAGCAGCCACCCTAGCGGGGGGCCCACCGGGGAGCTGTTTTTT; CDR3: CASSHPSGGPTGELFF
D: TRBD2; J: TRBJ2-7; size: few; V: TRBV4-1; DNA: TGCGCCAGCAGCTGGGGGGGCGAGCAGTACTTC; CDR3: CASSWGGEQYF
D: NA; J: TRBJ1-2; size: NA; V: TRBV6-1; DNA: TGTGCCAGCAGTGAAGCGAAAGGCAGGGGCTATGGCTACACCTTC; CDR3: CASSEAKGRGYGYTF
D: NA; J: TRBJ1-2; size: NA; V: TRBV2; DNA: TGTGCCAGCAGTGAAGCGGGGAGGGAATACGGCTACACCTTC; CDR3: CASSEAGREYGYTF
D: NA; J: TRBJ1-2; size: few; V: TRBV7-9; DNA: TGTGCCAGCAGCTTAGAGGGCAGGGGCCCCTATGGCTACACCTTC; CDR3: CASSLEGRGPYGYTF
D: NA; J: TRBJ2-7; size: few; V: TRBV6-1; DNA: TGTGCCAGCAGTAAGACAGGATCCCACTACGAGCAGTACTTC; CDR3: CASSKTGSHYEQYF
D: NA; J: TRBJ2-1; size: NA; V: TRBV7-6; DNA: TGTGCCAGCAGCACAGCCGGGACTTTCGCTGAGCAGTTCTTC; CDR3: CASSTAGTFAEQFF
D: TRBD1; J: TRBJ1-1; size: NA; V: TRBV19; DNA: TGTGCCAGTACCAACCCGGGGACAGTCCCACAGGGAGCTTTCTTT; CDR3: CASTNPGTVPQGAFF
D: TRBD1; J: TRBJ1-2; size: NA; V: TRBV5-6; DNA: TGTGCCAGCAGCTTGTTTTCCGGGACAGGGGCTGGCTACACCTTC; CDR3: CASSLFSGTGAGYTF
D: TRBD1; J: TRBJ2-2; size: NA; V: TRBV7-9; DNA: TGTGCCAGCAGCTTAGGGGACAGGGGCCCCGGGGAGCTGTTTTTT; CDR3: CASSLGDRGPGELFF
D: NA; J: TRBJ1-1; size: NA; V: TRBV9; DNA: TGTGCCAGCAGCTTGGGACAAACGAACACTGAAGCTTTCTTT; CDR3: CASSLGQTNTEAFF
D: NA; J: TRBJ1-2; size: NA; V: TRBV5-4; DNA: TGTGCCAGCAGCTTGTCCCCAGAGGCTGGCTACACCTTC; CDR3: CASSLSPEAGYTF
D: TRBD2; J: TRBJ2-3; size: NA; V: TRBV5-1; DNA: TGCGCCAGCACCCTGGCTAGCGGGGGTGTTACAGATACGCAGTATTTT; CDR3: CASTLASGGVTDTQYF